This is a list of T cell receptor beta chains from one sample in a study of cytomegalovirus exposure and HLA in healthy donors. Data came from immunoSEQ multiplex PCR; TCRdb stores just in-frame clones and leaves some out. The top ten hold under 6.5% of the sample, which has 150,000 or so clones, about 79% seen once. The sequencing input was PBMCs. Source of these receptors: a man over 45 in good health and CMV-seropositive. Both conserved end residues are part of each CDR3. Fields, in order: J gene, V gene, clone size, D gene, CDR3 protein, CDR3 DNA. D genes are given only for firm matches. Some rows have no size entry. The others give once, few or many, or a class for an expanded clone.

TRBJ2-6 TRBV27 - TRBD1 CASSSLGTGVSGANVLTF TGTGCCAGCAGTTCCCTCGGGACAGGAGTCTCTGGGGCCAACGTCCTGACTTTC
TRBJ2-1 TRBV27 - TRBD2 CASRGLALEQFF TGTGCCAGCAGGGGACTAGCGCTTGAGCAGTTCTTC
TRBJ1-3 TRBV21-1 - - CASSKDCTGPGNTIYF TGTGCCAGCAGCAAAGATTGTACAGGGCCTGGAAACACCATATATTTT
TRBJ1-2 TRBV19 - - CASSPRQVAYGYTF TGTGCCAGTAGTCCAAGACAGGTCGCCTATGGCTACACCTTC
TRBJ1-5 TRBV7-9 - - CASSLASINGGGLLHF TGTGCCAGCAGCTTAGCATCGATCAACGGGGGGGGGCTTTTGCATTTT
TRBJ1-2 TRBV13 - TRBD1 CASSFRGNYGYTF TGTGCCAGCAGCTTCAGGGGGAACTATGGCTACACCTTC
TRBJ2-7 TRBV9 - TRBD2 CARGGRRPYEQYF TGTGCCCGGGGGGGGAGACGGCCCTACGAGCAGTACTTC
TRBJ2-2 TRBV4-1 - - CASSQQMSTGELFF TGCGCCAGCAGCCAGCAAATGAGCACCGGGGAGCTGTTTTTT
TRBJ2-2 TRBV15 once TRBD1 CATDSGQRDTGELFF TGTGCCACAGATTCGGGACAGAGAGACACCGGGGAGCTGTTTTTT
TRBJ2-5 TRBV10-2 - TRBD2 CASSLLRGGQETQYF TGCGCCAGCAGTCTCCTTCGGGGGGGCCAAGAGACCCAGTACTTC
TRBJ1-1 TRBV6-5 - - CASSYLRDTEAFF TGTGCCAGCAGTTATCTCAGGGATACTGAAGCTTTCTTT
TRBJ2-4 TRBV6-6 - TRBD2 CASSYPVGAGVVIQYF TGTGCCAGCAGTTACCCAGTGGGAGCGGGGGTTGTCATTCAGTACTTC
TRBJ2-5 TRBV27 - - CASSLREGPGVTQYF TGTGCCAGCAGTCTGAGGGAAGGACCGGGTGTGACCCAGTACTTC
TRBJ1-6 TRBV6-5 - TRBD1 CASSRTGFNSPLHF TGTGCCAGCAGTCGGACAGGGTTTAATTCACCCCTCCACTTT
TRBJ1-4 TRBV7-8 - - CASSFYGTEGEKLFF TGTGCCAGCAGCTTCTACGGGACTGAGGGGGAAAAACTGTTTTTT
TRBJ1-6 TRBV11-2 - - CASSLVGENSPLHF TGTGCCAGCAGCTTAGTGGGAGAGAATTCACCCCTCCACTTT
TRBJ1-1 TRBV5-1 - - CASSLAPGTPNTEAFF TGCGCCAGCAGCTTGGCCCCCGGGACACCTAACACTGAAGCTTTCTTT
TRBJ1-1 TRBV7-8 once TRBD1 CASRQGALAEAFF TGTGCCAGCCGCCAGGGGGCATTGGCTGAAGCTTTCTTT
TRBJ2-1 TRBV9 - - CASSPLTGETYNEQFF TGTGCCAGCAGCCCCCTTACAGGCGAAACCTACAATGAGCAGTTCTTC
TRBJ1-2 TRBV19 - TRBD1 CASIRGVGRGEDGYTF TGTGCCAGTATTAGGGGGGTTGGCAGGGGGGAAGATGGCTACACCTTC
TRBJ2-5 TRBV11-2 - - CASSYVGGQETQYF TGTGCCAGCAGCTATGTGGGGGGCCAAGAGACCCAGTACTTC
TRBJ2-5 TRBV11-3 - TRBD1 CASSSGQGRQETQYF TGTGCCAGCAGCTCCGGACAGGGCCGCCAAGAGACCCAGTACTTC
TRBJ1-5 TRBV19 - - CASSPLGGRGDQPQHF TGTGCCAGTAGTCCCCTGGGGGGACGGGGCGATCAGCCCCAGCATTTT
TRBJ2-7 TRBV10-2 - - CASSEPGGSSYEQYF TGCGCCAGCAGTGAACCGGGGGGCAGCTCCTACGAGCAGTACTTC
TRBJ1-5 TRBV4-1 - - CASSPHDGTVNQPQHF TGCGCCAGCAGCCCCCATGACGGAACAGTTAATCAGCCCCAGCATTTT
TRBJ2-4 TRBV5-4 - - CASSFQGIQYF TGTGCCAGCAGTTTTCAGGGCATTCAGTACTTC
TRBJ2-7 TRBV7-7 - TRBD1 CASSLGTGYEQYF TGTGCCAGCAGCTTAGGGACAGGCTACGAGCAGTACTTC
TRBJ1-6 TRBV27 - - CASSFRGDNSPLHF TGTGCCAGCAGTTTTCGGGGTGATAATTCACCCCTCCACTTT
TRBJ2-5 TRBV7-3 - TRBD2 CASSEHKRGEETQYF TGTGCCAGCAGCGAGCATAAGCGGGGGGAAGAGACCCAGTACTTC
TRBJ2-4 TRBV9 - TRBD2 CASSSGLGNIQYF TGTGCCAGCAGCTCGGGACTAGGAAACATTCAGTACTTC
TRBJ2-2 TRBV18 - - CASSPAGASVGELFF TGTGCCAGCTCACCTGCGGGGGCCTCGGTCGGGGAGCTGTTTTTT
TRBJ2-7 TRBV9 - - CASSPVGSSYEQYF TGTGCCAGCAGCCCGGTGGGCTCTTCCTACGAGCAGTACTTC
TRBJ2-2 TRBV9 - TRBD1 CASSSTGAGELFF TGTGCCAGCAGCTCTACAGGGGCCGGGGAGCTGTTTTTT
TRBJ1-1 TRBV6-1 - TRBD1 CASTVRLGQGLQAFF TGTGCCAGCACGGTCCGGCTAGGACAGGGATTACAAGCTTTCTTT
TRBJ2-1 TRBV14 few TRBD2 CASRAGYNNEQFF TGTGCCAGCAGAGCGGGATATAACAATGAGCAGTTCTTC
TRBJ2-1 TRBV29-1 - TRBD1 CSVEAVGQGFYNEQFF TGCAGCGTTGAAGCAGTAGGACAGGGATTCTACAATGAGCAGTTCTTC
TRBJ1-1 TRBV7-9 - - CASSLVEYTEAFF TGTGCCAGCAGCTTAGTCGAGTATACTGAAGCTTTCTTT
TRBJ2-1 TRBV2 - - CATPSGTGPYNEQFF TGTGCCACGCCATCCGGAACAGGGCCCTACAATGAGCAGTTCTTC